This T cell receptor beta chain was retrieved from a study of cytomegalovirus exposure and HLA in healthy donors. Study overall: A later analysis reported the approximately 120 validation repertoires used the same platform as the 500 to 800 first-cohort repertoires. General observations from the study: Cytomegalovirus status was reportedly diagnosed by the classifier with high specificity and sensitivity. Most observed TCR sequences were rare, whereas some public TCRs were detected in many donors.

Sequencing used immunoSEQ multiplex PCR; TCRdb keeps in-frame clones, though not all of them. The sample holds about 130,000 clones, roughly 89% seen once. The donors were part of the validation cohort, which consisted of some 120 subjects and was separate from the first cohort of several hundred subjects. A note on this clone: Its antigen is still unknown.

Germline loops: CDR1 SGHNT, CDR2 YYREEE (reference sequence). The CDR3 is 14 amino acids. V was cut by 0 bases and J by 2 bases, with 8 bases left in between. Sequencing used PBMCs. V gene TRBV5-4 combines with J gene TRBJ1-2; D is unclear. The TCR originated in a man aged 25 to 45 in good health and CMV-seronegative. In DNA form, the CDR3 reads TGTGCCAGCAGCTTGGCCGCGGCCAACTATGGCTACACCTTC. The encoded protein is CASSLAAANYGYTF.